Listed below are T cell receptor beta chains from one sample, sequenced in a study of beta chain features in type 1 diabetes. TCRdb's copy holds only in-frame clones and misses some; the assay was immunoSEQ multiplex PCR. Found here are around 200,000 clones, about an eighth of them singletons; the top ten hold roughly 0.6%. Source material: central memory CD4+ T cells from blood. The source of these receptors is a woman between 18 and 29 years old in good health. Each CDR3 is given with its conserved first and last residue.

j_gene | v_gene | CDR3aa
TRBJ2-5 | TRBV29-1 | CSSGHSGETQYF
TRBJ1-4 | TRBV4-2 | CASSQDRTATNEKLFF
TRBJ1-5 | TRBV15 | CATSRQGSAWPQHF
TRBJ1-3 | TRBV5-1 | CASSPDTPSGNTIYF
TRBJ2-7 | TRBV7-8 | CASSQRPGLATYEQYF
TRBJ2-7 | TRBV29-1 | CSASWTGKSYEQYF
TRBJ2-7 | TRBV27 | CASSSPGTGVDEQYF
TRBJ2-3 | TRBV2 | CASIIAGRLRDTQYF
TRBJ2-2 | TRBV5-6 | CASSSGGRTGTGELFF
TRBJ2-5 | TRBV25-1 | CASSLGGGSRETQYF
TRBJ2-7 | TRBV6-5 | CASSTGTPIYEQYF
TRBJ2-6 | TRBV9 | CASSAPSGRATGANVLTF
TRBJ1-2 | TRBV7-9 | CASSIRDRGSYTF
TRBJ1-2 | TRBV29-1 | CSAGTGTGYGYTF
TRBJ2-7 | TRBV14 | CASSPLAGVVYEQYF
TRBJ1-4 | TRBV19 | CASSHNRGSNEKLFF
TRBJ1-5 | TRBV19 | CASSHRDRRVNQPQHF
TRBJ2-7 | TRBV4-1 | CASSQDGGLAGGSSYEQYF
TRBJ2-1 | TRBV29-1 | CSARGREQGPRRNEQFF
TRBJ1-5 | TRBV7-2 | CASSFTDNQPQHF
TRBJ2-3 | TRBV5-1 | CASSLTGTELRTDTQYF
TRBJ2-1 | TRBV5-1 | CASSLSSYNEQFF
TRBJ2-3 | TRBV7-2 | CASSFLTDTQYF
TRBJ2-7 | TRBV5-6 | CASSRGQGRYEQYF
TRBJ1-1 | TRBV5-6 | CASSFRDRNTEAFF
TRBJ2-5 | TRBV10-3 | CAISAATGAQETQYF
TRBJ2-1 | TRBV9 | CASSGRLGLSSYNEQFF
TRBJ2-2 | TRBV27 | CASSPTGVNTGELFF
TRBJ2-5 | TRBV7-3 | CASSLGTGAETQYF
TRBJ2-7 | TRBV9 | CASSGEGHGHPYEQYF
TRBJ2-7 | TRBV20-1 | CSARYQAKQYF
TRBJ1-5 | TRBV19 | CASSQQGARGNQPQHF
TRBJ2-1 | TRBV13 | CASSLVAGYNEQFF